This TCR beta chain was found in a study of shared clonotypes between healthy human individuals. Across several immunoSEQ plates, the genomic DNA of each subset was split evenly. Ten immunoSEQ deep assay plates were used by the authors to sequence unsorted PBMC DNA. Measured with immunoSEQ multiplex PCR; TCRdb has only the in-frame clones, and not every one. The table has about 490,000 clones, more than 75% seen once. The donors, all of them Caucasian adults, lived in Nashville, Tennessee. CDR1 and CDR2 from the germline V gene are MDHEN and SYDVKM. Germline trimming cut 2 bases from V and 7 bases from J; bases unmatched to any gene: 9. The CDR3 length is 16 residues. Study-level points and caveats: The diversity represented, both genetic and in exposure history, was limited by few donors.

As for this clone: As yet, its antigen is unknown.

The chain employs TRBV28 and TRBJ1-5; TRBD1 matches 9 bases. The receptor was isolated from a middle-aged woman in good health. Some clones in this sample may be carry-over from other donors' samples. The sample consisted of PBMCs. CDR3 bases: TGTGCCAGCAGTTTACCGGGACAGGGCTCAGGACAGCCCCAGCATTTT. Translated, it gives CASSLPGQGSGQPQHF. Complete variable domain (other parts from reference TRBV28 and TRBJ1-5): DVKVTQSSRYLVKRTGEKVFLECVQDMDHENMFWYRQDPGLGLRLIYFSYDVKMKEKGDIPEGYSVSREKKERFSLILESASTNQTSMYLCASSLPGQGSGQPQHFGDGTRLSIL.